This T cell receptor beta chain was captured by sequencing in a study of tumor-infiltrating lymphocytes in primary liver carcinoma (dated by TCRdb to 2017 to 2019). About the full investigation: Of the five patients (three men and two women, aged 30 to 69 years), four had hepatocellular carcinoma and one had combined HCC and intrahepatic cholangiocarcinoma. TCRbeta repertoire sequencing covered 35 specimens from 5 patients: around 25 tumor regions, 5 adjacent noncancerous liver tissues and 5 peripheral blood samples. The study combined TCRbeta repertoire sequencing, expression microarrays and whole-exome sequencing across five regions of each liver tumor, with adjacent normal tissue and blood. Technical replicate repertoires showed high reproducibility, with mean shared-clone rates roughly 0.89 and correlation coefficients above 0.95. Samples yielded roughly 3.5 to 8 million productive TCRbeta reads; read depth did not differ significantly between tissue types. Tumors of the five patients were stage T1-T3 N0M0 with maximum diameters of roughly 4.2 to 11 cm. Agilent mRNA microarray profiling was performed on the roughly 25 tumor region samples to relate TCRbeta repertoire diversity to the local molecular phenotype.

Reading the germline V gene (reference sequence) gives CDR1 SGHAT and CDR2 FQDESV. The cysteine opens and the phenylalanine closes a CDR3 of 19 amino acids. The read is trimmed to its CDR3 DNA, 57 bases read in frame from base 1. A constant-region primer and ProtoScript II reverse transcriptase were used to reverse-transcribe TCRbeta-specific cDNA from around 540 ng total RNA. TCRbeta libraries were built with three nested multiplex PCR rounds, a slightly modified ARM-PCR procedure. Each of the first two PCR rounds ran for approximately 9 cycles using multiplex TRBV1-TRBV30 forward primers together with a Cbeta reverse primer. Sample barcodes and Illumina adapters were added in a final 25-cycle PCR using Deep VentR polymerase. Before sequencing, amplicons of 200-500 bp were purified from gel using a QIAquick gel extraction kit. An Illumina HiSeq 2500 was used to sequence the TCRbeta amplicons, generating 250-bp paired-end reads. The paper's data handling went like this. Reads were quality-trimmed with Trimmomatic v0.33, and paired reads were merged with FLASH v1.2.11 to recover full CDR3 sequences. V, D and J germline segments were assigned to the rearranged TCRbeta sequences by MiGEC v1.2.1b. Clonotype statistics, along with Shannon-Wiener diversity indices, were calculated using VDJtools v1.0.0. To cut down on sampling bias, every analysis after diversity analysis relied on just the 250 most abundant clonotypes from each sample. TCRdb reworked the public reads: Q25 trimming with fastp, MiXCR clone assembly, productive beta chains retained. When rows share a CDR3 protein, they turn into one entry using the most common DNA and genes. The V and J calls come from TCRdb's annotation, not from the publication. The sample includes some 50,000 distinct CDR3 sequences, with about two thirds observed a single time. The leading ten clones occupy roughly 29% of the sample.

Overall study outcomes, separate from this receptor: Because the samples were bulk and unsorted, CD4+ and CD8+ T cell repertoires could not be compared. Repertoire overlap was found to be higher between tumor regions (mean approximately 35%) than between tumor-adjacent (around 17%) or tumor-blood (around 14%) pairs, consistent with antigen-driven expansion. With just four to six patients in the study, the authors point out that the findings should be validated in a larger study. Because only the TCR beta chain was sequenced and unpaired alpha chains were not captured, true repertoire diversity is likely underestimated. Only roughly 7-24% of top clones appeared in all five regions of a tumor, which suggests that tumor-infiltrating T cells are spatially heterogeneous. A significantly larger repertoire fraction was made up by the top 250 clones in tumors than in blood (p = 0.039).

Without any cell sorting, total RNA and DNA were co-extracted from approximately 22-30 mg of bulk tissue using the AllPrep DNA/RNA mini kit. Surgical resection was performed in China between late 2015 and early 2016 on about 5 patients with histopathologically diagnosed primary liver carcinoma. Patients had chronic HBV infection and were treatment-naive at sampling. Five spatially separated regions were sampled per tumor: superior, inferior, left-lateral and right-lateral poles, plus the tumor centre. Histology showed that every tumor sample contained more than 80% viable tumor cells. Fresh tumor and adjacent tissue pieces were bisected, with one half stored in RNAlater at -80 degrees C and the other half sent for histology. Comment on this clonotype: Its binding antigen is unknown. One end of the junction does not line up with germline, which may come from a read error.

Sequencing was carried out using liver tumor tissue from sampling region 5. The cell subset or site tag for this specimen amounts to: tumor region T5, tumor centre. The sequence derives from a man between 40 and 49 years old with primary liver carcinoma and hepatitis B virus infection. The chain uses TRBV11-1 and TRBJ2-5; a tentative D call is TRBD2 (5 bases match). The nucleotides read TGTGCCAGCAACCTGCCCCCGGAGGTCAGGAAGGACTTCCAAGAGACCCAGTACTTT. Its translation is CASNLPPEVRKDFQETQYF.